This paragraph reports one TCR beta chain. The antigen remains unidentified. The data are from a study of shared clonotypes between healthy human individuals. Study overall: Contributing individuals were a couple of females and a few males aged 18 to 49. General observations from the study: Larger estimated richness was generally recorded for naive subsets relative to memory subsets.

The table came from immunoSEQ multiplex PCR; TCRdb's copy has only in-frame clones and leaves some out. The repertoire holds about 1.5 million clones, with under 99% as singletons. Trimming stripped 6 bases from V and 1 base from J, with 15 bases between. CDR3 length: 15 residues. The sample was naive CD4+ T cells sorted from blood. The sample's subset: CD45RA+ positively selected. The sequence derives from a man younger than 45 in good health. The chain has TRBV23-1 and TRBJ2-5, with D maybe TRBD2 (6 bases). TRBV23-1 is known as an ORF, though its function is uncertain. The CDR3: CASSTTRDSQETQYF. Here the CDR3 DNA reads TGCGCCAGCAGCACCACCCGGGACTCCCAAGAGACCCAGTACTTC.